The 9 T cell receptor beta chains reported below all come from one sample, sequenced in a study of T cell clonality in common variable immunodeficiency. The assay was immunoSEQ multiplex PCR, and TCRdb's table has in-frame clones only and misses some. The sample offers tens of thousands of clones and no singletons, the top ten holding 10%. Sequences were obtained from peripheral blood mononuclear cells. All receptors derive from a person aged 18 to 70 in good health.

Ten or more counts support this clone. CDR3 amino acids: CSARPPGTSGNYEQYF. Partial CDR3 DNA: TGCAGTGCTAGACCCCCCGGGACTAGCGGGAATTACGAG. This chain connects TRBV20-1 to TRBJ2-7; the match to TRBD2 covers 13 bases. Coverage ceases 3 residues before the CDR3 finishes, and the germline J gene fills in the end. This CDR3 has 16 residues. Germline loops: CDR1 DFQATT, CDR2 SNEGSKA (reference sequence). V was clipped by 2 bases and J by 4 bases; unmatched bases: 8.

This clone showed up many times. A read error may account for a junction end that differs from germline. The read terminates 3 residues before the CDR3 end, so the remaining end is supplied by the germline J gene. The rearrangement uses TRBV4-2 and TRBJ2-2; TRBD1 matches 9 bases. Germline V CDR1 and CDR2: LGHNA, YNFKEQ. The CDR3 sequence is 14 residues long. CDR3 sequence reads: CASSQGQGAGELFF. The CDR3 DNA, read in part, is TGCGCCAGCAGCCAGGGACAGGGTGCCGGGGAG.

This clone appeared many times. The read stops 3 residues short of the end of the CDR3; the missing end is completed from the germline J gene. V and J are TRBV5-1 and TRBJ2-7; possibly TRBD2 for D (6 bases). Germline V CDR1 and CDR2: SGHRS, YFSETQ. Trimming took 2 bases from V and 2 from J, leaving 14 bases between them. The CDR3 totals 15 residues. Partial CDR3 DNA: TGCGCCAGCAGCTTAACCGGGACTCTCACCTACGAG. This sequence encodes CASSLTGTLTYE. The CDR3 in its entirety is CASSLTGTLTYEQYF.

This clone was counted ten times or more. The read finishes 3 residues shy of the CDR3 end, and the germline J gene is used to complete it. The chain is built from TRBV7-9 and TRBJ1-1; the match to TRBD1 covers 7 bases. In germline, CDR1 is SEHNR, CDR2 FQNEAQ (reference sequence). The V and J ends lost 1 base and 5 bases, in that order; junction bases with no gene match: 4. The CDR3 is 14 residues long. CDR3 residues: CASSLDRGRTEAFF. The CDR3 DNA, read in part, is TGTGCCAGCAGCTTAGACAGGGGTAGGACTGAA.

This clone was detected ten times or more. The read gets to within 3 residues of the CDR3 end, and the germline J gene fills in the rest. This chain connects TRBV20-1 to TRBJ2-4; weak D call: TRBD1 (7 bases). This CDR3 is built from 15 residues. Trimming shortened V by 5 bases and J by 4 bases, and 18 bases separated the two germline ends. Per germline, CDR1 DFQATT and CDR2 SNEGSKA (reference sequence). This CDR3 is CSAQQGRGVKNIQYF. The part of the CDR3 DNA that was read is TGCAGTGCTCAACAGGGGCGCGGGGTGAAAAACATT.

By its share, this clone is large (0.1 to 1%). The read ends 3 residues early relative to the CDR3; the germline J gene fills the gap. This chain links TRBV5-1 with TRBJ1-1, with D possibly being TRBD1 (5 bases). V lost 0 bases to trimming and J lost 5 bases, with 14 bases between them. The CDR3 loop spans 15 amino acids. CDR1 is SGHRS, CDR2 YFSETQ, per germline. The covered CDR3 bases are TGCGCCAGCAGCTTGGGGCAGGGCGTAGATACTGAA. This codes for CASSLGQGVDTE. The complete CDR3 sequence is CASSLGQGVDTEAFF.

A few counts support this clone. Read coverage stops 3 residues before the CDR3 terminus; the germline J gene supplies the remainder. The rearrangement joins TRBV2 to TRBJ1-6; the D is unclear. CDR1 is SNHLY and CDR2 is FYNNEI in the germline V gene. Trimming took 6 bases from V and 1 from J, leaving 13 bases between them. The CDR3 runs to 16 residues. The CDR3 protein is CASRLPTSSYNSPLHF. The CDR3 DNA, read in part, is TGTGCCAGCAGACTTCCGACATCTTCCTATAATTCACCC.

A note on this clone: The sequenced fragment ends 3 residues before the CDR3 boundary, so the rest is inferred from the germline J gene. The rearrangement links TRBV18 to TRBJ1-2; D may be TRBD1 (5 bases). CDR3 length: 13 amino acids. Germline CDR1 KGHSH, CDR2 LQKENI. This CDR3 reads CASSPSDTYDYTF. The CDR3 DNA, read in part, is TGTGCCAGCTCACCATCGGACACCTACGAC.

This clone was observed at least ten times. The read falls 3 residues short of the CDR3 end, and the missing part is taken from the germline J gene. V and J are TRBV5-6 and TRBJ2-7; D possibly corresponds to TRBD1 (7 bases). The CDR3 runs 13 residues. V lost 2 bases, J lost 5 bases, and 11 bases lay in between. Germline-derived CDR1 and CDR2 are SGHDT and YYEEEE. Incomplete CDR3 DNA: TGTGCCAGCAGCTTAGGGGGCGGGAACGAG. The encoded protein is CASSLGGGNE. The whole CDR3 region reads CASSLGGGNEQYF.